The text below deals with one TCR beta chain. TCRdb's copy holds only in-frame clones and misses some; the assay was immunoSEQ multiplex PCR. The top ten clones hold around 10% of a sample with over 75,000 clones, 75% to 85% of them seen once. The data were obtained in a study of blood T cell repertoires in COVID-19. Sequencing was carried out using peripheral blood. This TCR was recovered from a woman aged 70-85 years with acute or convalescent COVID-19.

CDR3 sequence reads: CASSDRVTDTQYF. The CDR3 nucleotides read TGTGCCAGCAGCGACAGGGTCACAGATACGCAGTATTTT. V is TRBV6-5 and J is TRBJ2-3, with 7 bases lining up with TRBD1. With 6 bases clipped from V and 2 bases from J, the junction kept 2 bases outside the gene matches. There are 13 residues in the CDR3. CDR1 MNHEY and CDR2 SVGAGI come from the germline V gene.